This T cell receptor beta chain was obtained from a study of shared clonotypes between healthy human individuals. Study-wide findings and caveats: Of the naive CD4 clonotypes, approximately 5% were shared across a few donors. Specimens sampled were limited to blood, with tissue repertoires likely differing. Clonotype sharing among the donors was expected to vary with sequencing depth.

Using immunoSEQ multiplex PCR, the repertoire was profiled, and TCRdb retains in-frame clones only, with some absent. The data hold roughly 2,300,000 clones, with 85% to 95% observed a single time. To note about this clone: The antigen is undetermined. This sample includes further DNA sequences coding for the same CDR3.

All donors qualified as healthy HIV-negative adults and had experienced no recent acute infections or vaccinations. The sample taken for sequencing was naive CD4+ T cells from PBMCs. This sample's subset: CD45RA+ positively selected. The sequence was obtained from a young man in good health. Some clones in this sample may be carry-over from other donors' samples.

Written as DNA, the CDR3 is TGCGCCAGCAGCTTGGGCGCTAGCGGGAGGGCCAGGGAGACCCAGTACTTC. It codes for CASSLGASGRARETQYF. The chain employs TRBV5-1 and TRBJ2-5; TRBD2 agrees at 12 bases. Trimming removed 0 bases from V and 5 bases from J; junction bases left unmatched: 8. Germline V lookup: CDR1 SGHRS, CDR2 YFSETQ. The CDR3 loop spans 17 amino acids.